Listed below are T cell receptor beta chains from one sample, sequenced in a study of OX40 agonist ivuxolimab in advanced cancers. Clones were sequenced by immunoSEQ multiplex PCR, and TCRdb holds only the in-frame ones, with some missing. The data hold 80,000 to 100,000 clones, with around 85% observed a single time. The input for sequencing was CD4+ or CD8+ T cells sorted from blood, taken in a trial of the OX40 agonist ivuxolimab. The receptors here all came from an adult with an advanced solid tumor such as melanoma, head and neck, liver or kidney cancer. Each CDR3 is given with its conserved first and last residue. Fields, in order: CDR3 protein, CDR3 DNA, V gene, D gene, clone size, CDR3 length, J gene. A D gene is named only where the DNA matches it firmly. Not all rows give a size; the values are once, few, many and, for expanded clones, a class.

CASSGDSYMNTEAFF | TGTGCCAGCAGTGGGGACAGTTATATGAACACTGAAGCTTTCTTT | TRBV6-6 | TRBD1 | . | 15 | TRBJ1-1
CASRATLAGANVLTF | TGTGCCAGCAGGGCCACTTTGGCTGGGGCCAACGTCCTGACTTTC | TRBV6-1 | . | . | 15 | TRBJ2-6
CASSLSQINEKLFF | TGTGCCAGCAGTTTAAGCCAGATAAATGAAAAACTGTTTTTT | TRBV27 | . | . | 14 | TRBJ1-4
CASSPPGGRANYGYTF | TGTGCCAGCAGCCCCCCGGGAGGAAGGGCTAACTATGGCTACACCTTC | TRBV7-2 | . | . | 16 | TRBJ1-2
CASVTLSSNTGELFF | TGTGCCAGTGTTACCTTAAGCAGTAACACCGGGGAGCTGTTTTTT | TRBV19 | . | . | 15 | TRBJ2-2
CASSVEGASYNEQFF | TGTGCCAGCAGCGTAGAGGGGGCCTCCTACAATGAGCAGTTCTTC | TRBV9 | TRBD1 | once | 15 | TRBJ2-1
CASSSGNTEAFF | TGCGCCAGCAGCTCGGGGAACACTGAAGCTTTCTTT | TRBV10-2 | . | . | 12 | TRBJ1-1
CASSLGTVPDTQYF | TGTGCCAGCAGTCTTGGGACTGTTCCGGATACGCAGTATTTT | TRBV27 | . | . | 14 | TRBJ2-3
CASSLESRTGGIYEQYF | TGTGCCAGCAGCTTAGAGTCTCGGACAGGGGGTATCTACGAGCAGTACTTC | TRBV7-8 | TRBD1 | . | 17 | TRBJ2-7
CASSPPDRDRQFF | TGTGCCAGCTCACCACCTGACCGGGACAGGCAGTTCTTC | TRBV18 | TRBD1 | once | 13 | TRBJ2-1
CASSVAPVDTEAFF | TGTGCCAGCAGCGTAGCACCAGTGGACACTGAAGCTTTCTTT | TRBV9 | . | . | 14 | TRBJ1-1
CASSPDGNTGELFF | TGTGCCAGCTCACCAGACGGGAACACCGGGGAGCTGTTTTTT | TRBV18 | . | . | 14 | TRBJ2-2
CASSARDRITEAFF | TGTGCCAGCAGCGCGCGGGACAGAATCACTGAAGCTTTCTTT | TRBV13 | TRBD1 | . | 14 | TRBJ1-1
CGCQGANYGYTF | TGCGGTTGTCAGGGAGCTAACTATGGCTACACCTTC | TRBV6-5 | . | . | 12 | TRBJ1-2
CASSVETGVNSPLHF | TGTGCCAGCAGTGTCGAGACAGGGGTGAATTCACCCCTCCACTTT | TRBV6-4 | TRBD1 | . | 15 | TRBJ1-6
CASSPRGLNTGELFF | TGTGCCAGCTCCCCAAGGGGGCTTAACACCGGGGAGCTGTTTTTT | TRBV18 | TRBD1 | once | 15 | TRBJ2-2
CASSPRKGLLATNEKLFF | TGCGCCAGCAGCCCCCGGAAGGGGCTGTTGGCGACTAATGAAAAACTGTTTTTT | TRBV5-1 | . | . | 18 | TRBJ1-4
CASSIRQGEETQYF | TGTGCCAGTAGCATCCGACAGGGAGAAGAGACCCAGTACTTC | TRBV19 | TRBD1 | . | 14 | TRBJ2-5
CASTLLPGQPDEKLFF | TGCGCCAGCACCCTATTACCGGGACAGCCGGATGAAAAACTGTTTTTT | TRBV5-1 | TRBD1 | . | 16 | TRBJ1-4